This record covers a single T cell receptor beta chain. The antigen remains undetermined. These data are taken from a study of cytomegalovirus exposure and HLA in healthy donors. Among the donors, all were healthy bone marrow donors. Study-wide points: A link between a missense DCLRE1C variant and TCR beta V- and J-gene trimming emerged from a later analysis. Other equally common chains were less clonally expanded than HLA-associated TCR beta chains, a later analysis showed. Further analysis was carried out later, and it showed several of the most significant clusters appearing linked to common viral pathogens.

Primers: 60 Vbeta forward and 13 Jbeta reverse. Some clones are missing from TCRdb's copy, which holds only in-frame ones; the method was immunoSEQ multiplex PCR. There are 95,000 to 150,000 clones in the sample; 80% occur only once, and 7.5% to 9.5% lies in the top ten. CDR1 is SNHLY and CDR2 is FYNNEI in the germline V gene. V lost 4 bases to trimming and J lost 0 bases; unmatched junction nucleotides: 3. There are 14 residues in the CDR3. Sequencing was performed on PBMCs. V usage is TRBV2 and J usage is TRBJ2-7, with 7 bases aligning to TRBD1. The sequence came from a female donor in good health and CMV-seropositive. CDR3 nucleotides: TGTGCCAGCAGTGGACAGGGCAACTCCTACGAGCAGTACTTC. It is translated as CASSGQGNSYEQYF.